The 19 T cell receptor beta chains below all came from one sample that was sequenced in a study of blood T cell repertoires in COVID-19. Method: immunoSEQ multiplex PCR; TCRdb's copy keeps in-frame clones and lacks some. The sample records roughly 250,000 clones, over 80% being singletons. Sequenced material: peripheral blood. All receptors derive from a woman aged 40 to 49 who had recovered from COVID-19.

This chain connects TRBV18 to TRBJ2-3, with TRBD2 matching 10 bases. Germline assignment: CDR1 KGHSH and CDR2 LQKENI. There are 16 residues in the CDR3. V dropped 3 bases and J dropped 4; count of bases not matched to a gene: 7. The CDR3 bases are TGTGCCAGCTCACCTTCCAGCGGGGGGGCTTCAGATACGCAGTATTTT. Residues: CASSPSSGGASDTQYF. The full variable domain, completed using reference TRBV18 and TRBJ2-3, is NAGVMQNPRHLVRRRGQEARLRCSPMKGHSHVYWYRQLPEEGLKFMVYLQKENIIDESGMPKERFSAEFPKEGPSILRIQQVVRGDSAAYFCASSPSSGGASDTQYFGPGTRLTVL.

V usage is TRBV20-1 and J usage is TRBJ1-5; possible D gene TRBD1, 5 bases. The CDR3 runs 13 residues. V shed 3 bases and J shed 5 bases, with 11 bases lying between them. Germline values: CDR1 DFQATT, CDR2 SNEGSKA (reference sequence). For the CDR3, the DNA is TGCAGTGCTAGTTGGGGGGAATATCAGCCCCAGCATTTT. Its protein product is CSASWGEYQPQHF.

This chain uses TRBV4-2 with TRBJ2-7; a possible D gene is TRBD1 (5 bases). The V gene lost 1 base and the J gene lost 4 bases, with 8 bases spanning the gap. Germline CDR1 is LGHNA and CDR2 is YNFKEQ. The CDR3 has 13 amino acids. CDR3 sequence (DNA): TGTGCCAGCAGCCAAGGGGGCGGATACGAGCAGTACTTC. This translates into CASSQGGGYEQYF.

The chain employs TRBV13 and TRBJ2-5; D perhaps matches TRBD1 (6 bases). With 1 base removed from V and 2 bases from J, the gap between germline ends came to 11 bases. CDR1 is PRHDT, CDR2 FYEKMQ, per germline (reference sequence). This CDR3 has 15 amino acids. The CDR3 region is CASSLASGAQETQYF. In DNA, the CDR3 is TGTGCCAGCAGCTTAGCTTCAGGGGCGCAAGAGACCCAGTACTTC.

V is TRBV28 and J is TRBJ2-7, with 8 bases fitting TRBD2. The germline gives CDR1 MDHEN, CDR2 SYDVKM. The J segment lost 3 bases and the V segment lost 6 bases, leaving 13 bases of the junction unmatched. There are 16 residues in the CDR3. The CDR3 nucleotides are TGTGCCAGCAGCCCCGGGCTAGCGGGTTATCTCTACGAGCAGTACTTC. It codes for CASSPGLAGYLYEQYF.

The chain carries TRBV6-5 and TRBJ1-4, with D possibly matching TRBD1 (6 bases). The V and J ends lost 2 bases and 2 bases respectively, with 6 bases between them. The CDR3 consists of 14 residues. Germline V gene sequence: CDR1 MNHEY, CDR2 SVGAGI. The CDR3 reads CASSYQGTNEKLFF. The CDR3 nucleotides read TGTGCCAGCAGTTACCAGGGGACTAATGAAAAACTGTTTTTT.

This CDR3 reads CASSEGLGNEKLFF. DNA for the CDR3: TGTGCCAGCAGCGAGGGACTCGGTAATGAAAAACTGTTTTTT. The chain links TRBV5-8 to TRBJ1-4, with D perhaps matching TRBD1 (5 bases). Between the trimmed V and J ends, which lost 4 bases and 4 bases, there was a span of 11 bases. The CDR3 covers 14 residues. Germline loops: CDR1 SGHTS, CDR2 YDEGEE. Full variable domain (remainder filled in from reference TRBV5-8 and TRBJ1-4): EAGVTQSPTHLIKTRGQQATLRCSPISGHTSVYWYQQALGLGLQFLLWYDEGEERNRGNFPPRFSGRQFPNYSSELNVNALELEDSALYLCASSEGLGNEKLFFGSGTQLSVL.

This clone is a singleton in its sample. The rearrangement joins TRBV5-1 to TRBJ2-3; D may be TRBD1 (5 bases). CDR1 SGHRS and CDR2 YFSETQ come from the germline V gene. The V end was cut by 1 base, the J end by 6 bases, with 15 bases between. The CDR3 runs 15 residues. Here the CDR3 reads CASSLLAQGGDTQYF. CDR3 coding DNA: TGCGCCAGCAGCTTGTTAGCCCAGGGTGGCGATACGCAGTATTTT. The variable domain in full, with the rest retrieved from reference TRBV5-1 and TRBJ2-3, is KAGVTQTPRYLIKTRGQQVTLSCSPISGHRSVSWYQQTPGQGLQFLFEYFSETQRNKGNFPGRFSGRQFSNSRSEMNVSTLELGDSALYLCASSLLAQGGDTQYFGPGTRLTVL.

CDR3 in amino acids: CASSYLSEQYF. CDR3 DNA sequence: TGTGCCAGCTCGTATCTTAGCGAGCAGTACTTC. This chain links TRBV6-5 with TRBJ2-7; D is undetermined. Trimming shortened V by 8 bases and J by 6 bases, and 11 bases separated the two germline ends. CDR1 is MNHEY and CDR2 is SVGAGI in the germline V gene. There are 11 residues in the CDR3.

V gene TRBV18 combines with J gene TRBJ2-2; TRBD1 might be the D (5 bases). The CDR3 length is 14 residues. Germline CDR1 and CDR2: KGHSH and LQKENI. Trimming removed 5 bases from V and 5 bases from J, with 12 bases in between. The DNA of the CDR3 is TGTGCCAGCTCAGAGACAGAGCAAACCGGGGAGCTGTTTTTT. This encodes CASSETEQTGELFF.

The chain employs TRBV28 and TRBJ2-2; 7 positions agree with TRBD1. CDR1 MDHEN and CDR2 SYDVKM come from the germline V gene. The CDR3 sequence is 18 residues long. J gave up 0 bases and V 2 bases, and 9 bases lay outside the gene matches. This chain's CDR3 is CASSLNRWGTANTGELFF. DNA for the CDR3: TGTGCCAGCAGTTTAAACCGGTGGGGGACAGCGAACACCGGGGAGCTGTTTTTT.

In this sample, this clone turned up once. The CDR3 DNA sequence: TGTGCCAGCTCACCTCCAGACAGGGGTCTCCTTTCTGGGGCCAACGTCCTGACTTTC. Amino acid sequence: CASSPPDRGLLSGANVLTF. V gene TRBV18 combines with J gene TRBJ2-6; 8 bases fit TRBD1. Per the germline V gene, CDR1 is KGHSH and CDR2 is LQKENI. The CDR3 is 19 amino acids. J lost 1 base, V lost 3 bases, and 11 bases had no gene match.

The chain carries TRBV3-1 (or the pseudogene TRBV3-2) and TRBJ2-7, with 7 bases fitting TRBD2. The germline V gene has CDR1 LGHDT and CDR2 YNNKEL (reference sequence). The CDR3 has 13 amino acids. The V gene end was trimmed by 1 base and the J gene end by 6 bases; junction bases not matched to a gene: 3. Here the CDR3 reads CASSQGRGVEQYF. The CDR3 DNA reads as TGTGCCAGCAGCCAAGGACGGGGGGTCGAGCAGTACTTC.

This clone has only one observation. The rearrangement uses TRBV6-1 and TRBJ1-2, with D unclear. From germline, CDR1 is MNHNS and CDR2 SASEGT. Trimming cost V 2 bases and J 6 bases, with 16 bases left between them. The CDR3 is made up of 15 amino acids. This CDR3 reads CASSESTSLEHGYTF. DNA for the CDR3: TGTGCCAGCAGTGAATCGACATCCTTGGAACATGGCTACACCTTC.

This chain connects TRBV5-1 to TRBJ2-1, with a possible D match to TRBD1 (6 bases). This CDR3 is 13 amino acids long. From germline, CDR1 is SGHRS and CDR2 YFSETQ. V lost 4 bases to trimming and J lost 8 bases, with 13 bases between them. CDR3 sequence reads: CASSATGPHEQFF. DNA of the CDR3: TGCGCCAGCAGCGCGACAGGTCCCCATGAGCAGTTCTTC.

The chain carries TRBV7-9 and TRBJ1-2; tentatively, D is TRBD1 (5 bases). Trimming removed 5 bases from V and 8 bases from J, with 18 bases in between. This CDR3 has 14 amino acids. CDR1 and CDR2 (germline): SEHNR, FQNEAQ (reference sequence). The CDR3: CASSIRQLLGGYTF. The CDR3 DNA is TGTGCCAGCAGCATCCGACAGCTCCTGGGGGGCTACACCTTC. The variable domain in full, completed from reference TRBV7-9 and TRBJ1-2, reads DTGVSQNPRHKITKRGQNVTFRCDPISEHNRLYWYRQTLGQGPEFLTYFQNEAQLEKSRLLSDRFSAERPKGSFSTLEIQRTEQGDSAMYLCASSIRQLLGGYTFGSGTRLTVV.

Concerning this clone itself: The junction differs from germline at one of its ends, possibly a read error. This chain uses TRBV28 with TRBJ2-7; 10 bases align to TRBD1. This CDR3 spans 11 amino acids. Germline loops: CDR1 MDHEN, CDR2 SYDVKM. CDR3 coding DNA: TGTGCCAGCAGTTTGGGGACAGGGGCGCACTTC. This translates into CASSLGTGAHF. The variable domain in full, completed from reference TRBV28 and TRBJ2-7, reads DVKVTQSSRYLVKRTGEKVFLECVQDMDHENMFWYRQDPGLGLRLIYFSYDVKMKEKGDIPEGYSVSREKKERFSLILESASTNQTSMYLCASSLGTGAHFGPGTRLTVT.

J is TRBJ2-3 and V is TRBV11-2; tentative D call: TRBD2 (5 bases). V gave up 0 bases and J gave up 6 bases, with 7 bases separating them. Looked up from germline, CDR1 is SGHAT and CDR2 is FQNNGV. This CDR3 is built from 13 residues. The CDR3 region has the DNA TGTGCCAGCAGCTTAGATAGAGGGGATACGCAGTATTTT. As protein: CASSLDRGDTQYF.

The chain uses TRBV9 and TRBJ1-5, with D perhaps matching TRBD1 (5 bases). The CDR3 consists of 14 residues. V gave up 0 bases and J gave up 9 bases, with 13 bases separating them. Germline V gene sequence: CDR1 SGDLS, CDR2 YYNGEE. Here the CDR3 DNA reads TGTGCCAGCAGCGTAGCAGCAGCCGGGGGGCCCCAGCATTTT. Protein product: CASSVAAAGGPQHF. The full variable domain, completed using reference TRBV9 and TRBJ1-5, is DSGVTQTPKHLITATGQRVTLRCSPRSGDLSVYWYQQSLDQGLQFLIQYYNGEERAKGNILERFSAQQFPDLHSELNLSSLELGDSALYFCASSVAAAGGPQHFGDGTRLSIL.